This TCR beta chain stems from a study of radiation and T cells in renal cell carcinoma. At the level of the study: Nephrectomy followed 15 Gy stereotactic body radiation by 4 weeks. Study-wide points: In blood, top tumor clones expanded by 2 weeks, shrinking by 4.

The CDR3 spans 15 residues. The germline CDR1 and CDR2 sequences are LGHNA and YSLEER. V was clipped by 1 base and J by 2 bases; unmatched bases: 3. The time point: baseline pretreatment blood. Treatment defined: 15 Gy SBRT to primary tumor, nephrectomy 4 weeks later. Blood was sampled at baseline, 2 weeks and 4 weeks after SBRT. This clone has only one observation. The target antigen is unknown. The table came from immunoSEQ multiplex PCR; TCRdb's copy has only in-frame clones and leaves some out. The sample carries 55,000 to 65,000 clones, over 70% recorded once. J is TRBJ2-7 and V is TRBV4-3; 9 bases line up with TRBD1. The starting material was blood, obtained from a patient whose treatment included radiotherapy and nephrectomy. The TCR was taken from a man in his sixties with renal cell carcinoma. The chain's CDR3 is CASSQGWDRAYEQYF. CDR3 nucleotides: TGCGCCAGCAGCCAAGGATGGGACAGGGCCTACGAGCAGTACTTC.